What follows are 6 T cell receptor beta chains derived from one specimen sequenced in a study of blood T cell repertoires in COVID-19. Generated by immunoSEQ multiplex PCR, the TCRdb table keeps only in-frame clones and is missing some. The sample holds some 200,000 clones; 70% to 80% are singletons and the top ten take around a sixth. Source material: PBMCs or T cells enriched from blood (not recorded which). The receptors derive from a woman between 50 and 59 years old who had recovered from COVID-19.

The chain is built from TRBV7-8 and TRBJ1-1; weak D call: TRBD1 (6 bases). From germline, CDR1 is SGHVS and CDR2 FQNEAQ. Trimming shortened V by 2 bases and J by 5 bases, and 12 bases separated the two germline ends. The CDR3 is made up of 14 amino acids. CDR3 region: CASSLMGAGTEAFF. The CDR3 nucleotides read TGTGCCAGCAGCTTAATGGGGGCTGGGACTGAAGCTTTCTTT.

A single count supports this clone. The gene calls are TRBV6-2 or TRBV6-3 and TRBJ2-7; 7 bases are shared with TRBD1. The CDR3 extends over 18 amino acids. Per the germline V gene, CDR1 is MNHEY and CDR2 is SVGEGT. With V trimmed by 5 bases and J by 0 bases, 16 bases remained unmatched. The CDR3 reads CASSPVVGTVLSSYEQYF. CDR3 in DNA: TGTGCCAGCAGTCCCGTGGTGGGGACAGTATTGAGCTCCTACGAGCAGTACTTC.

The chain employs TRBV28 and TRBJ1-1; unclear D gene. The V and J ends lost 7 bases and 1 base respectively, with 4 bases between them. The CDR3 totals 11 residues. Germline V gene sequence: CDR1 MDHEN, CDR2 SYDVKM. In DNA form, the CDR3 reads TGTGCCAGCACCGGGAACACTGAAGCTTTCTTT. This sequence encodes CASTGNTEAFF.

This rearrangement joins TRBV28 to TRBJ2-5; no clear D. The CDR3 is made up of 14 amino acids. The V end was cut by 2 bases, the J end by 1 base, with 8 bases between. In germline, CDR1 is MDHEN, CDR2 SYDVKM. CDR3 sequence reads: CASSLVAPQETQYF. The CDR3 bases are TGTGCCAGCAGTTTAGTGGCTCCCCAAGAGACCCAGTACTTC.

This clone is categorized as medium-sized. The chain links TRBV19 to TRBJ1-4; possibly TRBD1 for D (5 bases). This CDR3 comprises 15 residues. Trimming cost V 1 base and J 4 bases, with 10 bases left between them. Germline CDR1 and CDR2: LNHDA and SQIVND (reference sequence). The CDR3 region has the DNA TGTGCCAGTAGTATAGGGGGCAGCCGTAATGAAAAACTGTTTTTT. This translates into CASSIGGSRNEKLFF.

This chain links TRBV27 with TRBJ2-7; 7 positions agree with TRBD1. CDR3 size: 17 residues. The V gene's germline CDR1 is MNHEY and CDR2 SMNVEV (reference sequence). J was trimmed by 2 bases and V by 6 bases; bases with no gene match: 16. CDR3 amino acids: CASRTFIMGQYPYEQYF. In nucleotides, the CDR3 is TGTGCCAGCAGAACTTTTATTATGGGACAGTATCCCTACGAGCAGTACTTC.